This T cell receptor beta chain was captured by sequencing in a study of cytomegalovirus exposure and HLA in healthy donors. Regarding the study as a whole: In a later analysis, donors in an Asian-associated ancestry cluster reportedly had fewer N-insertions in productive TCRs than the cohort mean.

Primers: 60 Vbeta forward and 13 Jbeta reverse. The repertoire was sequenced with immunoSEQ multiplex PCR; TCRdb's copy has only in-frame clones and lacks some. Counted here are tens of thousands of clones, around four fifths occurring once; the ten biggest clones make up approximately 3%. The CDR3 is 13 residues long. As for this clone: Its antigen remains unidentified.

The TCR was taken from a man aged 30 to 45 in good health and CMV-seropositive. The source material was PBMCs. This sequence joins TRBV21-1 and TRBJ2-7; TRBD1, the D gene given by the table, was not confirmed from the DNA. TRBV21-1 is a listed pseudogene. This chain's CDR3 is CASDILSQYEQYF. As DNA, the CDR3 is TGTGCCAGCGACATTTTATCCCAGTACGAGCAGTACTTC.